The sequence of this TCR beta chain was determined in a study of blood T cell repertoires in COVID-19. In the original processing: For nucleated cells, counts were estimated from reference gene primer amplification. TCRdb's table, derived via immunoSEQ multiplex PCR, lists solely in-frame clones and lacks some. The V and J calls and clone size were taken over from that table, and D and trimming were inferred from the DNA. The profile shows roughly 240,000 clones, under 90% of them singletons. CDR3 length equals 17 residues. Germline assignment: CDR1 SEHNR and CDR2 FQNEAQ (reference sequence). The ends were cut back, 5 bases at V and 1 base at J, with 20 bases in the middle.

The clonotype comes from a woman aged 35 to 49 who had been exposed to COVID-19. The chain combines TRBV7-9 with TRBJ1-1; D is perhaps TRBD1 (6 bases). Sequencing was carried out using PBMCs or T cells enriched from blood (not recorded which). The CDR3 DNA reads TGTGCCAGCAGCCCCCAGACAGGCGGGGGAGGGAACACTGAAGCTTTCTTT. Encoded protein: CASSPQTGGGGNTEAFF.